Listed here are 32 T cell receptor beta chains from one sample, sequenced in a study of identical twins. From the 5' RACE reads, TCRdb called clonotypes with MiXCR, one entry per CDR3 protein. Altogether about 490,000 distinct CDR3 sequences are present, 13% to 15% being singletons, with the ten largest covering roughly 0.46%. The sample was also reused in another study, on yellow fever vaccine responses in identical twins.

The sequencing sample was made of CD4+ T cells sorted from blood. All receptors derive from a woman younger than 35 in good health.

This clonotype was counted between two and nine times. The gene calls are TRBV27 and TRBJ1-1; D gene uncertain. V was shortened by 3 bases and J by 8 bases, with 7 bases between the two germline ends. This CDR3 is built from 11 residues. From germline, CDR1 is MNHEY and CDR2 SMNVEV (reference sequence). CDR3 nucleotides: TGTGCCAGCAGTTTTTTAGGGGAAGCTTTCTTT. The encoded protein is CASSFLGEAFF.

V usage is TRBV7-6 and J usage is TRBJ2-3, with D tentatively TRBD2 (6 bases). The CDR3 extends over 14 amino acids. Germline CDR1 reads SGHVS; CDR2 reads FNYEAQ. Trimming stripped 5 bases from V and 3 bases from J, with 12 bases between. In DNA form, the CDR3 reads TGTGCCAGCAGCCGCGGGGTGAAGACAGATACGCAGTATTTT. It specifies CASSRGVKTDTQYF.

This clonotype has only a few counts. The chain is built from TRBV9 and TRBJ2-4, with a possible D match to TRBD2 (6 bases). V gave up 4 bases and J gave up 9 bases, with 17 bases separating them. Per the germline V gene, CDR1 is SGDLS and CDR2 is YYNGEE. This CDR3 is built from 14 residues. Here the CDR3 reads CASSPTRRGVIQYF. The CDR3 region has the DNA TGTGCCAGCAGCCCCACCAGGAGGGGAGTCATTCAGTACTTC.

V gene TRBV28 combines with J gene TRBJ1-1, with 9 bases matching TRBD1. Germline V gene lookup returns CDR1 MDHEN and CDR2 SYDVKM. The length of the CDR3 is 12 residues. The junction had 5 bases not matched to a gene; V was cut back by 6 bases and J by 9 bases. The CDR3 bases are TGTGCCAGCAGGGGGACAGGGTCTAAAGCTTTCTTT. It specifies CASRGTGSKAFF.

This clonotype was detected a few times. This chain links TRBV20-1 with TRBJ1-2; D is ambiguous. Germline V gene data show CDR1 as DFQATT and CDR2 as SNEGSKA (reference sequence). Trimming shortened V by 4 bases and J by 2 bases, and 11 bases separated the two germline ends. The CDR3 totals 13 residues. CDR3 sequence (DNA): TGCAGTGCTACTAGGACGGCCAACTATGGCTACACCTTC. Residues: CSATRTANYGYTF.

In its sample, this clonotype was seen a few times. J is TRBJ2-1 and V is TRBV12-3 or TRBV12-4; no firm D call. Trimming removed 1 base from V and 8 bases from J, with 6 bases in between. CDR3 length: 12 amino acids. The CDR3 here is CASSLVRYEQFF. CDR3 DNA: TGTGCCAGCAGTTTAGTTCGATATGAGCAGTTCTTC.

This clonotype was detected a few times. V gene TRBV12-3 or TRBV12-4 combines with J gene TRBJ1-5; a possible D gene is TRBD1 (6 bases). V lost 7 bases, J lost 4 bases, and 11 bases lay in between. The CDR3 is made up of 13 amino acids. CDR3: CASNVQGNQPQHF. DNA for the CDR3: TGTGCCAGCAACGTACAGGGTAATCAGCCCCAGCATTTT.

The genes are TRBV5-5 and TRBJ2-2; TRBD2 might be the D (6 bases). CDR1 and CDR2 from the germline V gene are SGHKS and YYEKEE (reference sequence). This CDR3 has 17 amino acids. V shed 6 bases and J shed 1 base, with 19 bases lying between them. Here the CDR3 reads CASNQTPRGRNTGELFF. The CDR3 nucleotides read TGTGCCAGCAACCAAACCCCCCGGGGGAGGAACACCGGGGAGCTGTTTTTT.

This clonotype was detected only a few times. The chain uses TRBV28 and TRBJ2-1; TRBD1 is a possible D gene (6 bases). The V end lost 8 bases, the J end lost 10 bases, and 18 bases lay between the germline ends. Germline V gene lookup returns CDR1 MDHEN and CDR2 SYDVKM. CDR3 size: 13 residues. The CDR3 nucleotides read TGTGCCAGCGGAGCGACAGGTCGACCGGAGCAGTTCTTC. Its translation is CASGATGRPEQFF.

This clonotype was counted between two and nine times. The chain employs TRBV5-1 and TRBJ2-1; D not certain. This CDR3 is 15 amino acids long. Per germline, CDR1 SGHRS and CDR2 YFSETQ. Trimming took off 4 bases at V and 0 bases at J, with 11 bases between the two ends. The CDR3 coding sequence is TGCGCCAGCAGCCTCTTGGATCCCTCCTACAATGAGCAGTTCTTC. Its translation: CASSLLDPSYNEQFF. The full variable domain, completed using reference TRBV5-1 and TRBJ2-1, is KAGVTQTPRYLIKTRGQQVTLSCSPISGHRSVSWYQQTPGQGLQFLFEYFSETQRNKGNFPGRFSGRQFSNSRSEMNVSTLELGDSALYLCASSLLDPSYNEQFFGPGTRLTVL.

This clonotype was counted only a few times. J is TRBJ2-3 and V is TRBV12-3 or TRBV12-4, with unresolved D. The CDR3 is 16 residues long. Trimming took off 7 bases at V and 0 bases at J, with 17 bases between the two ends. Here the CDR3 DNA reads TGTGCCAGCAAGGTGTCGCTATCCCAGAGCACAGATACGCAGTATTTT. Its protein is CASKVSLSQSTDTQYF.

In its sample, this clonotype was seen a few times. The chain recombines TRBV4-1 with TRBJ1-2, with D maybe TRBD1 (5 bases). Germline V gene lookup returns CDR1 MGHRA and CDR2 YSYEKL. CDR3 size: 13 residues. Trimming removed 0 bases at V and 8 bases at J, with 10 bases between. The CDR3 nucleotides are TGCGCCAGCAGCCAAGAGGGGGTGGGGGGCTACACCTTC. Translation gives CASSQEGVGGYTF.

The chain is built from TRBV20-1 and TRBJ2-2; D unclear. CDR3 length equals 13 residues. The germline CDR1 and CDR2 sequences are DFQATT and SNEGSKA (reference sequence). Trimming took 6 bases from V and 3 from J, leaving 11 bases between them. CDR3 region: CSAHRRHTGELFF. The DNA of the CDR3 is TGCAGTGCCCACCGCCGCCACACCGGGGAGCTGTTTTTT.

This clonotype was found a few times. The chain has TRBV12-3 or TRBV12-4 and TRBJ2-1; 10 bases are a match to TRBD1. The V gene end was trimmed by 0 bases and the J gene end by 4 bases; junction bases not matched to a gene: 3. This CDR3 has 16 residues. The CDR3 nucleotides are TGTGCCAGCAGTTTAGCGGGACAGGGGATTTACAATGAGCAGTTCTTC. It codes for CASSLAGQGIYNEQFF.

V usage is TRBV11-3 and J usage is TRBJ2-5; D is uncertain. Germline CDR1 SGHNT, CDR2 YENEEA. V was pared by 6 bases and J by 5 bases, with 13 bases between. The CDR3 totals 13 residues. CDR3 coding DNA: TGTGCCAGCAGGCAGGCCAGCTGGGAGACCCAGTACTTC. This sequence encodes CASRQASWETQYF.

The table lists this clonotype with a few counts. The chain uses TRBV12-3 or TRBV12-4 and TRBJ2-2; 7 bases are a match to TRBD2. The CDR3 has 16 amino acids. J lost 4 bases, V lost 6 bases, and 11 bases had no gene match. This chain's CDR3 is CASSLPERGGTGELFF. The DNA for the CDR3 is TGTGCCAGCAGCCTCCCGGAGCGGGGAGGCACCGGGGAGCTGTTTTTT.

This rearrangement joins TRBV6-1 to TRBJ1-1; TRBD1 aligns across 8 bases. The CDR3 covers 14 residues. Looked up from germline, CDR1 is MNHNS and CDR2 is SASEGT. The V and J ends lost 5 bases and 2 bases, in that order; junction bases with no gene match: 4. The CDR3: CASSRDRKNTEAFF. The CDR3 coding sequence is TGTGCCAGCAGTCGGGACAGGAAAAACACTGAAGCTTTCTTT.

This sequence joins TRBV29-1 and TRBJ2-1, with D uncertain. CDR1 and CDR2 (germline): SQVTM, ANQGSEA. The V and J ends lost 6 bases and 6 bases respectively, with 9 bases between them. This CDR3 is built from 11 residues. The CDR3 DNA follows: TGCAGCGTGAAAGGAACCAATGAGCAGTTCTTC. It is translated as CSVKGTNEQFF.

This sequence joins TRBV10-3 and TRBJ1-5; D is uncertain. The V end was cut by 3 bases, the J end by 7 bases, with 10 bases between. The CDR3 consists of 13 residues. Per germline, CDR1 ENHRY and CDR2 SYGVKD. In nucleotides, the CDR3 is TGTGCCATCAGTGACCGCTTGCGGCAGCCCCAGCATTTT. Encoded protein: CAISDRLRQPQHF.

V usage is TRBV12-3 or TRBV12-4 and J usage is TRBJ2-3, with D tentatively TRBD1 or TRBD2 (6 bases each). V lost 5 bases and J lost 2, with 14 bases in between. The CDR3 is made up of 15 amino acids. CDR3 loop: CASSSRRGLTDTQYF. The CDR3 nucleotides are TGTGCCAGCAGTAGCCGCCGGGGGCTCACAGATACGCAGTATTTT.

This clonotype was detected a few times. This chain links TRBV2 with TRBJ1-4, with D uncertain. Germline V gene sequence: CDR1 SNHLY, CDR2 FYNNEI. Trimming stripped 3 bases from V and 7 bases from J, with 6 bases between. CDR3 size: 12 residues. CDR3 sequence reads: CASSDLGEKLFF. The DNA for the CDR3 is TGTGCCAGCAGTGACTTGGGTGAAAAACTGTTTTTT.

This clonotype came up many times. The chain couples TRBV7-9 to TRBJ2-3; 9 bases map to TRBD2. The trim removed 5 bases at V and 2 bases at J, leaving 8 bases unmatched. The CDR3 runs to 16 residues. Germline CDR1 SEHNR, CDR2 FQNEAQ (reference sequence). CDR3: CASSRRGGLATDTQYF. CDR3 DNA sequence: TGTGCCAGCAGCAGGAGAGGGGGACTAGCCACAGATACGCAGTATTTT.

This clonotype was observed a few times. The CDR3 is CASSSGSAGRDKNIQYF. CDR3 in DNA: TGTGCCAGCAGTTCGGGATCGGCGGGGCGGGACAAAAACATTCAGTACTTC. The chain uses TRBV28 and TRBJ2-4, with a possible D match to TRBD2 (6 bases). The CDR3 is 17 amino acids. Germline assignment: CDR1 MDHEN and CDR2 SYDVKM. Trimming removed 4 bases from V and 3 bases from J, with 19 bases in between.

The chain joins TRBV6-1 to TRBJ1-6, with 7 bases fitting TRBD1. The CDR3 totals 17 residues. Germline values: CDR1 MNHNS, CDR2 SASEGT. J gave up 7 bases and V 5 bases, and 14 bases lay outside the gene matches. CDR3 sequence (DNA): TGTGCCAGCAGTCCCCTCCAGGGGGGCGGCCTCAATTCACCCCTCCACTTT. Translation gives CASSPLQGGGLNSPLHF.

This clonotype was detected once. The V call is TRBV6-1, the J call TRBJ2-1; 8 bases fit TRBD2. The CDR3 is 15 residues long. Per germline, CDR1 MNHNS and CDR2 SASEGT. The junction had 11 bases not matched to a gene; V was cut back by 8 bases and J by 5 bases. CDR3: CASPSPGGGDNEQFF. The CDR3 bases are TGTGCCAGCCCCAGCCCCGGGGGGGGCGACAATGAGCAGTTCTTC.

The gene calls are TRBV7-8 and TRBJ2-1; TRBD1 matches 8 bases. The germline V gene encodes CDR1 SGHVS and CDR2 FQNEAQ. The length of the CDR3 is 15 residues. V dropped 5 bases and J dropped 6; count of bases not matched to a gene: 9. DNA for the CDR3: TGTGCCAGCAGCCCACGACAGGGGCCGGGCAATGAGCAGTTCTTC. Its protein product is CASSPRQGPGNEQFF.

The chain links TRBV7-9 to TRBJ2-1; unclear D gene. The V and J ends lost 2 bases and 3 bases respectively, with 5 bases between them. This CDR3 is built from 13 residues. The germline V gene has CDR1 SEHNR and CDR2 FQNEAQ (reference sequence). The DNA for the CDR3 is TGTGCCAGCAGCTTACGTAACTACAATGAGCAGTTCTTC. Protein product: CASSLRNYNEQFF. The variable domain in full, completed from reference TRBV7-9 and TRBJ2-1, reads DTGVSQNPRHKITKRGQNVTFRCDPISEHNRLYWYRQTLGQGPEFLTYFQNEAQLEKSRLLSDRFSAERPKGSFSTLEIQRTEQGDSAMYLCASSLRNYNEQFFGPGTRLTVL.

The J gene is TRBJ1-1, the V gene TRBV10-3; D is perhaps TRBD1 (6 bases). Germline V gene lookup returns CDR1 ENHRY and CDR2 SYGVKD. There are 12 residues in the CDR3. Between the trimmed V and J ends, which lost 6 bases and 6 bases, there was a span of 11 bases. Written as DNA, the CDR3 is TGTGCCATCAGCGGGACAAATTCTGAAGCTTTCTTT. Translating gives CAISGTNSEAFF.

CDR3 nucleotide sequence: TGTGCCAGCACAAGTGGACTAGCGGTTAGCACAGATACGCAGTATTTT. This sequence encodes CASTSGLAVSTDTQYF. V gene TRBV7-9 combines with J gene TRBJ2-3, with TRBD2 matching over 10 bases. Germline V gene data show CDR1 as SEHNR and CDR2 as FQNEAQ (reference sequence). The CDR3 spans 16 residues. V was clipped by 7 bases and J by 0 bases; unmatched bases: 7.

The chain is built from TRBV6-5 and TRBJ2-3; D is undetermined. The CDR3 totals 15 residues. Trimming pared 2 bases from V and 3 bases from J, leaving 12 bases between. Germline V gene lookup returns CDR1 MNHEY and CDR2 SVGAGI. The DNA of the CDR3 is TGTGCCAGCAGTTACGCCCTGGCCCTTACAGATACGCAGTATTTT. Its translation: CASSYALALTDTQYF.

This chain joins TRBV10-3 and TRBJ2-3, with a weak D call TRBD1 (6 bases). With 11 bases removed from V and 4 bases from J, the gap between germline ends came to 16 bases. The CDR3 spans 13 residues. Germline V gene data show CDR1 as ENHRY and CDR2 as SYGVKD. The CDR3 sequence is CASMDSLPDTQYF. The CDR3 coding sequence is TGTGCCTCTATGGACAGCCTCCCAGATACGCAGTATTTT.

V is TRBV20-1 and J is TRBJ2-1, with 10 bases fitting TRBD2. This CDR3 has 15 amino acids. The germline CDR1 and CDR2 sequences are DFQATT and SNEGSKA (reference sequence). V lost 2 bases, J lost 5 bases, and 6 bases stayed unmatched. CDR3 region: CSARRQLAGDNEQFF. The CDR3 region has the DNA TGCAGTGCTAGAAGGCAGCTAGCGGGGGACAATGAGCAGTTCTTC.